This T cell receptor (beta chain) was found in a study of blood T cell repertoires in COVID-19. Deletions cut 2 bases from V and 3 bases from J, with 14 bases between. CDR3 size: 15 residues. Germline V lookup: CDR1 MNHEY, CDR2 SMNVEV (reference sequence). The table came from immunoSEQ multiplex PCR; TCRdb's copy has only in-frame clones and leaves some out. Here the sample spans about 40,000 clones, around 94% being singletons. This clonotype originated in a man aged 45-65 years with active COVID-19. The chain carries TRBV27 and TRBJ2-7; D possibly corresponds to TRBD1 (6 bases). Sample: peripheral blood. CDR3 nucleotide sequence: TGTGCCAGCAGTTTACTGTCACAGGGAAACTACGAGCAGTACTTC. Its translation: CASSLLSQGNYEQYF.